This TCR beta chain was recorded in a study of blood T cell repertoires in COVID-19. Repertoires were generated with immunoSEQ multiplex PCR, while TCRdb's copy carries only in-frame clones and drops some. Of tens of thousands of clones detected, about 92% appear once; the ten largest clones hold about 6.3%. Germline V gives CDR1 LNHNV, CDR2 YYDKDF (reference sequence). There are 17 residues in the CDR3. The V end lost 0 bases, the J end lost 2 bases, and 14 bases lay between the germline ends. Followed over time, Seattle patients had been enrolled while infection was active. This chain joins TRBV15 and TRBJ2-1, with a possible D match to TRBD2 (6 bases). The sequenced sample was peripheral blood. This receptor was identified in a man younger than 35 with COVID-19, enrolled during active disease. CDR3 bases: TGTGCCACCAGCAGAGACCCCCGAGCGGGCCCCTACAATGAGCAGTTCTTC. Translating gives CATSRDPRAGPYNEQFF.